Presented here are 27 T cell receptor beta chains from one specimen sequenced in a study of immune evolution from preneoplasia to lung adenocarcinoma (dated by TCRdb to the early 2020s). The protocol used for the library was the immunoSEQ multiplex PCR assay. TCRdb obtained this table from immuneACCESS and retained in-frame rearrangements with V and J assigned. These tables miss some clones; where compared with another copy, unresolved V genes account for less than half of the shortfall, and the remainder is unexplained. The table for this sample lists 9,000 to 13,000 clones; more than 75% of them were counted only once. The ten largest make up 4.8% of the sample. Source material: FFPE minimally invasive lung adenocarcinoma tissue. The cell subset or site label corresponds to: micro-invasive lung adenocarcinoma (MIA). The receptor source for this set is a person aged 70 to 80 with lung adenocarcinoma.

The chain combines TRBV9 with TRBJ1-1; D is unclear. Germline V gene lookup returns CDR1 SGDLS and CDR2 YYNGEE. V was pared by 0 bases and J by 2 bases, with 2 bases between. This CDR3 spans 12 amino acids. The CDR3 DNA reads TGTGCCAGCAGCGTAGATAACACTGAAGCTTTCTTT. Translated, it gives CASSVDNTEAFF. Looking up the rest from reference TRBV9 and TRBJ1-1 gives the full variable domain: DSGVTQTPKHLITATGQRVTLRCSPRSGDLSVYWYQQSLDQGLQFLIQYYNGEERAKGNILERFSAQQFPDLHSELNLSSLELGDSALYFCASSVDNTEAFFGQGTRLTVV.

J is TRBJ2-5 and V is TRBV5-6, with a possible D match to TRBD2 (7 bases). The CDR3 is made up of 14 amino acids. CDR1 is SGHDT, CDR2 YYEEEE, per germline. Trimming took off 2 bases at V and 0 bases at J, with 8 bases between the two ends. The CDR3 DNA follows: TGTGCCAGCAGCTTCGGGGGGCACCAAGAGACCCAGTACTTC. Protein product: CASSFGGHQETQYF. Complete variable domain (other parts from reference TRBV5-6 and TRBJ2-5): DAGVTQSPTHLIKTRGQQVTLRCSPKSGHDTVSWYQQALGQGPQFIFQYYEEEERQRGNFPDRFSGHQFPNYSSELNVNALLLGDSALYLCASSFGGHQETQYFGPGTRLLVL.

The chain carries TRBV19 and TRBJ2-3; D is unresolved. The V gene's germline CDR1 is LNHDA and CDR2 SQIVND (reference sequence). The CDR3 length is 13 residues. V lost 7 bases and J lost 4, with 12 bases in between. The CDR3 DNA is TGTGCCAGTAATACGAGGTTCGCAGATACGCAGTATTTT. Protein product: CASNTRFADTQYF.

V and J are TRBV12-5 and TRBJ2-3, with TRBD2 matching 13 bases. Germline V gene lookup returns CDR1 LGHNT and CDR2 FRNRAP. V was clipped by 4 bases and J by 2 bases; unmatched bases: 3. The CDR3 has 16 amino acids. CDR3 amino acids: CASGSGLAGNTDTQYF. The CDR3 nucleotides read TGTGCTAGTGGTTCGGGACTAGCGGGGAACACAGATACGCAGTATTTT.

The chain couples TRBV18 to TRBJ1-2; 7 bases map to TRBD1. The CDR3 runs 12 residues. The V gene's germline CDR1 is KGHSH and CDR2 LQKENI. V shed 6 bases and J 6 bases; nucleotides not matched to a gene: 4. CDR3: CASSLDRDGYTF. CDR3 DNA sequence: TGTGCCAGCTCCCTTGACAGGGATGGCTACACCTTC.

V is TRBV6-6 and J is TRBJ2-5, with a possible D match to TRBD1 (6 bases). Germline values: CDR1 MNHNY, CDR2 SVGAGI (reference sequence). V was pared by 6 bases and J by 5 bases, with 22 bases between. This CDR3 region has 16 residues. The CDR3 sequence: CASSKGHPRLGETQYF. The CDR3 coding sequence is TGTGCCAGCAGCAAGGGACACCCCCGCCTCGGGGAGACCCAGTACTTC.

The rearrangement links TRBV30 to TRBJ1-2; no definite D call. Trimming took off 2 bases at V and 7 bases at J, with 14 bases between the two ends. The germline CDR1 and CDR2 sequences are GTSNPN and SVGIG (reference sequence). The CDR3 has 13 amino acids. CDR3 in amino acids: CAWSPPLGGGYTF. In DNA form, the CDR3 reads TGTGCCTGGAGTCCCCCCTTGGGTGGTGGCTACACCTTC.

The chain couples TRBV2 to TRBJ1-3; D is unclear. V shed 4 bases and J shed 5 bases, with 9 bases lying between them. The CDR3 contains 13 residues. Germline lookup yields CDR1 SNHLY and CDR2 FYNNEI. Here the CDR3 DNA reads TGTGCCAGCAGTGGGACCCTACGAAACACCATATATTTT. Amino acid sequence: CASSGTLRNTIYF.

The chain links TRBV9 to TRBJ2-1; perhaps TRBD1 as D (6 bases). Germline V gene data show CDR1 as SGDLS and CDR2 as YYNGEE. Trimming pared 5 bases from V and 0 bases from J, leaving 12 bases between. This CDR3 spans 15 amino acids. The CDR3 loop is CASSGTGSSYNEQFF. CDR3 in DNA: TGTGCCAGCAGTGGTACAGGGAGCTCCTACAATGAGCAGTTCTTC.

V is TRBV29-1 and J is TRBJ2-7, with 9 bases matching TRBD2. The CDR3 length is 14 residues. J lost 2 bases, V lost 4 bases, and 6 bases had no gene match. Germline-derived CDR1 and CDR2 are SQVTM and ANQGSEA. CDR3 amino acids: CSVGGGGAAYEQYF. CDR3 sequence (DNA): TGCAGCGTTGGGGGCGGGGGGGCCGCCTACGAGCAGTACTTC.

Comment on this clone: Other DNA sequences in the same sample also yield this CDR3. The chain employs TRBV6-5 and TRBJ1-5, with a tentative D call TRBD1 (6 bases). This CDR3 spans 15 amino acids. Trimming took off 0 bases at V and 7 bases at J, with 13 bases between the two ends. Germline V gene lookup returns CDR1 MNHEY and CDR2 SVGAGI. The CDR3 nucleotides are TGTGCCAGCAGTTACTCGAGGGGGGGCGACCAGCCCCAGCATTTT. Protein product: CASSYSRGGDQPQHF.

CDR3 in amino acids: CASSAGQYSNQPQHF. CDR3 in DNA: TGTGCCAGCAGCGCGGGACAATATAGCAATCAGCCCCAGCATTTT. V usage is TRBV7-2 and J usage is TRBJ1-5, with D possibly being TRBD1 (6 bases). CDR3 length: 15 residues. Trimming took off 5 bases at V and 0 bases at J, with 11 bases between the two ends. The germline gives CDR1 SGHTA, CDR2 FQGNSA.

The V and J genes are TRBV18 and TRBJ1-1; D possibly corresponds to TRBD1 (5 bases). V was shortened by 3 bases and J by 4 bases, with 9 bases between the two germline ends. The V gene's germline CDR1 is KGHSH and CDR2 LQKENI. This CDR3 is 13 amino acids long. The CDR3 sequence is CASSPDGTTEAFF. The DNA of the CDR3 is TGTGCCAGCTCACCTGATGGGACCACTGAAGCTTTCTTT.

The chain uses TRBV7-6 and TRBJ2-5; tentatively, D is TRBD2 (6 bases). With 2 bases removed from V and 4 bases from J, the gap between germline ends came to 17 bases. CDR3 size: 16 residues. Germline CDR1 reads SGHVS; CDR2 reads FNYEAQ. CDR3 sequence (DNA): TGTGCCAGCAGCTTAAATCAGGGACTCGAGGGAGAGACCCAGTACTTC. Its protein is CASSLNQGLEGETQYF.

This clone was picked up one time. The J gene is TRBJ1-2, the V gene TRBV27; D is uncertain. Per the germline V gene, CDR1 is MNHEY and CDR2 is SMNVEV (reference sequence). This CDR3 is built from 15 residues. V dropped 4 bases and J dropped 4 bases, with 16 bases sitting between them. The CDR3 DNA is TGTGCCAGCAGTTGGATTCCGGCCTCTCCCTATGGCTACACCTTC. Amino acid sequence: CASSWIPASPYGYTF.

The V and J genes are TRBV27 and TRBJ2-3, with a weak D call TRBD2 (5 bases). The germline gives CDR1 MNHEY, CDR2 SMNVEV (reference sequence). This CDR3 has 15 residues. V shed 2 bases and J shed 0 bases, with 9 bases lying between them. The CDR3 nucleotides read TGTGCCAGCAGTTTAAGACTATTTAGCACAGATACGCAGTATTTT. This sequence encodes CASSLRLFSTDTQYF.

The chain combines TRBV5-4 with TRBJ2-3, with TRBD2 matching over 8 bases. Germline V CDR1 and CDR2: SGHNT, YYREEE (reference sequence). The J segment lost 5 bases and the V segment lost 4 bases, leaving 9 bases of the junction unmatched. The CDR3 is 15 residues long. The DNA for the CDR3 is TGTGCCAGCAGCCCCGGGCGGGGGGTCGGAGATACGCAGTATTTT. Its translation: CASSPGRGVGDTQYF.

The CDR3 is CASSTRGNYGYTF. CDR3 nucleotides: TGTGCCAGCAGCACCAGGGGGAACTATGGCTACACCTTC. The genes are TRBV5-4 and TRBJ1-2, with 7 bases that match TRBD1. Germline V gene lookup returns CDR1 SGHNT and CDR2 YYREEE (reference sequence). V was pared by 4 bases and J by 2 bases, with 2 bases of the junction left unmatched. The CDR3 totals 13 residues.

The rearrangement links TRBV18 to TRBJ1-2; a possible D gene is TRBD1 (5 bases). Trimming removed 3 bases from V and 8 bases from J, with 13 bases in between. The germline gives CDR1 KGHSH, CDR2 LQKENI. This CDR3 contains 13 residues. Written as DNA, the CDR3 is TGTGCCAGCTCACCGGGGGATTTATGGGGCTACACCTTC. Amino acid sequence: CASSPGDLWGYTF.

This chain connects TRBV23-1 to TRBJ1-1, with D unclear. TRBV23-1 is flagged as an ORF with uncertain function. CDR3 length equals 18 residues. Trimming shortened V by 4 bases and J by 0 bases, and 21 bases separated the two germline ends. CDR3 sequence reads: CASSRFIGHLEMNTEAFF. For the CDR3, the DNA is TGCGCCAGCAGTCGCTTCATCGGGCATTTAGAAATGAACACTGAAGCTTTCTTT.

The chain carries TRBV6-5 and TRBJ2-1; D might be TRBD2 (6 bases). V was cut by 6 bases and J by 8 bases, with 8 bases left in between. This CDR3 region has 11 residues. CDR1 and CDR2 (germline): MNHEY, SVGAGI. The CDR3 sequence is CASRGGHEQFF. In DNA form, the CDR3 reads TGTGCCAGCAGGGGAGGACATGAGCAGTTCTTC.

The V gene is TRBV27, the J gene TRBJ2-2; 7 nucleotides agree with TRBD2. This CDR3 region has 17 residues. Trimming cost V 5 bases and J 1 base; bases outside gene matches: 10. Germline CDR1 MNHEY, CDR2 SMNVEV (reference sequence). The CDR3 DNA reads as TGTGCCAGCAGTATGAGGCCGGGACTACGGAACACCGGGGAGCTGTTTTTT. Encoded protein: CASSMRPGLRNTGELFF.

This chain links TRBV18 with TRBJ2-2, with a weak D call TRBD2 (6 bases). The germline V gene has CDR1 KGHSH and CDR2 LQKENI. The CDR3 loop spans 14 amino acids. Trimming left V 8 bases short and J 1 base short, with 11 bases between. The CDR3 loop is CASPGLQNTGELFF. CDR3 DNA: TGTGCCAGCCCGGGACTCCAGAACACCGGGGAGCTGTTTTTT.

J is TRBJ2-3 and V is TRBV7-8; D is tentatively TRBD1 or TRBD2 (5 bases each). Germline CDR1 and CDR2: SGHVS and FQNEAQ. This CDR3 has 14 residues. Trimming pared 5 bases from V and 6 bases from J, leaving 15 bases between. The CDR3 spells CASSARDPRDTQYF. The CDR3 DNA reads TGTGCCAGCAGCGCCCGGGACCCCAGGGATACGCAGTATTTT. Based on the CDR3 plus reference TRBV7-8 and TRBJ2-3, the full variable domain is GAGVSQSPRYKVAKRGQDVALRCDPISGHVSLFWYQQALGQGPEFLTYFQNEAQLDKSGLPSDRFFAERPEGSVSTLKIQRTQQEDSAVYLCASSARDPRDTQYFGPGTRLTVL.

V usage is TRBV23-1 and J usage is TRBJ2-1; a possible D gene is TRBD1 (5 bases). TRBV23-1 belongs to the ORF category, with a function that is uncertain. Trimming took 6 bases from V and 7 from J, leaving 19 bases between them. The CDR3 sequence is 15 residues long. CDR3 nucleotides: TGCGCCAGCAGCCCCTGGGGCAGGGTGGGAAATGAGCAGTTCTTC. Encoded protein: CASSPWGRVGNEQFF.

This sequence joins TRBV6-6 and TRBJ2-5; a possible D gene is TRBD2 (6 bases). CDR3 length: 14 amino acids. The germline V and J ends were trimmed by 1 base and 2 bases, with 8 bases remaining between them. Germline V gives CDR1 MNHNY, CDR2 SVGAGI (reference sequence). The CDR3 DNA follows: TGTGCCAGCAGTTACTGGGGGGAGCAAGAGACCCAGTACTTC. Translated: CASSYWGEQETQYF.

The chain links TRBV10-3 to TRBJ2-2; D is unclear. CDR3 length: 11 amino acids. The V and J ends lost 8 bases and 3 bases respectively, with 4 bases between them. Germline V CDR1 and CDR2: ENHRY, SYGVKD. The CDR3 region is CAIGYTGELFF. Written as DNA, the CDR3 is TGTGCCATCGGTTACACCGGGGAGCTGTTTTTT.